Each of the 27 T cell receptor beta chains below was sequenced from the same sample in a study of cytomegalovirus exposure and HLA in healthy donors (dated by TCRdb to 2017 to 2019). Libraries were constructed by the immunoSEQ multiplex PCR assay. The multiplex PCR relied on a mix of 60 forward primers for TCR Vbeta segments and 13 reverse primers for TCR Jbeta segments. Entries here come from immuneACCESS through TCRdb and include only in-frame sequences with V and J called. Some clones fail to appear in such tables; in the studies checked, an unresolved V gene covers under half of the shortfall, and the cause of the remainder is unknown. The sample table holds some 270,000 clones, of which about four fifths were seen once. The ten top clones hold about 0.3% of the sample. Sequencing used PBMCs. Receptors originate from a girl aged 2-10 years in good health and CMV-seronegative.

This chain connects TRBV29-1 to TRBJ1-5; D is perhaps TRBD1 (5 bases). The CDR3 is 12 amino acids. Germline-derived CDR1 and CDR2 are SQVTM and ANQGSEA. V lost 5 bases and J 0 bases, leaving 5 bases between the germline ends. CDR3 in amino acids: CSVQGSNQPQHF. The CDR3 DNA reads TGCAGCGTTCAGGGTAGCAATCAGCCCCAGCATTTT.

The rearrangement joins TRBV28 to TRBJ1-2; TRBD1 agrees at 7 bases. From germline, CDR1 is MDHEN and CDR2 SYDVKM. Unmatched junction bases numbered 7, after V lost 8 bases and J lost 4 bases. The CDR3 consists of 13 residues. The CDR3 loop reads CASFDRVAYGYTF. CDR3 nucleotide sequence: TGTGCCAGCTTCGACAGGGTGGCCTATGGCTACACCTTC.

This chain's CDR3 is CASRLGGATGANVLTF. CDR3 DNA sequence: TGTGCCAGCAGATTAGGTGGGGCTACTGGGGCCAACGTCCTGACTTTC. The V and J genes are TRBV5-4 and TRBJ2-6; a weak D match, TRBD1 (5 bases). Trimming left V 5 bases short and J 2 bases short, with 14 bases between. Germline V CDR1 and CDR2: SGHNT, YYREEE (reference sequence). This CDR3 has 16 amino acids.

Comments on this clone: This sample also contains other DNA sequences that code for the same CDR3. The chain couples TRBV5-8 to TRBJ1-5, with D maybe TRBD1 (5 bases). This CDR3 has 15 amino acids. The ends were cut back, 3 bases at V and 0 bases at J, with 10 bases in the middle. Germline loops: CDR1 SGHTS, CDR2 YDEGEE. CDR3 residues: CASSSGLNSNQPQHF. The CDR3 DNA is TGTGCCAGCAGCTCGGGACTAAATAGCAATCAGCCCCAGCATTTT.

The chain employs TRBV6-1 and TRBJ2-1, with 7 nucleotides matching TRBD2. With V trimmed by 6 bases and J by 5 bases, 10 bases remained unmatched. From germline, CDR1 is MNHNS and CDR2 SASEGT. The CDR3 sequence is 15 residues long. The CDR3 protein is CASRTLGLENNEQFF. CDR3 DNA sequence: TGTGCCAGCAGGACGCTAGGACTAGAAAACAATGAGCAGTTCTTC.

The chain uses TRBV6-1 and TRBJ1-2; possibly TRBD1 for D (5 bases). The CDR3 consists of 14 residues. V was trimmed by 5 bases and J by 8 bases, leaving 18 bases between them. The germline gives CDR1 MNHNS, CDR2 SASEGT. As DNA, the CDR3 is TGTGCCAGCAGTACATCGTTTGGGGGGAAAGGCTACACCTTC. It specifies CASSTSFGGKGYTF.

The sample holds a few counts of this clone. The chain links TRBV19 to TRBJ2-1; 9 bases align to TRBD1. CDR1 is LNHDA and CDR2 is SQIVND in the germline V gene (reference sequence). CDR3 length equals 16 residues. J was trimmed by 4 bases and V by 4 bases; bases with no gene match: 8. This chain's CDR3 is CASSRTGDQSYNEQFF. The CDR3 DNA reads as TGTGCCAGTAGTAGGACAGGGGACCAGTCTTACAATGAGCAGTTCTTC.

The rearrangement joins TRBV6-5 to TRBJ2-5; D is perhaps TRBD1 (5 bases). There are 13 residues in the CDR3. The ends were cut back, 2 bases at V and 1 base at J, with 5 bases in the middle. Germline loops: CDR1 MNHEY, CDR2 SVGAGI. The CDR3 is CASSYDSQETQYF. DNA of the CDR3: TGTGCCAGCAGTTACGACAGCCAAGAGACCCAGTACTTC.

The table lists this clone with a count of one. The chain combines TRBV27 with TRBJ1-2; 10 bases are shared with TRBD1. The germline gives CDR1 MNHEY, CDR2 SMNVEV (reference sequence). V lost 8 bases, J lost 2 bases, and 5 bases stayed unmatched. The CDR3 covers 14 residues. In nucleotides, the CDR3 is TGTGCCAGCGGACAGGGGGTGTACAACTATGGCTACACCTTC. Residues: CASGQGVYNYGYTF.

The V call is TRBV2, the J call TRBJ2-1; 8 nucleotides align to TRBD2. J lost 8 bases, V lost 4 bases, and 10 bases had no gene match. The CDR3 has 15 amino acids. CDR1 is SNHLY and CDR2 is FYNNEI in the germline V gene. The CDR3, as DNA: TGTGCCAGCAGTGTCTTGGCGGGGGGAGGGGATGAGCAGTTCTTC. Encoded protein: CASSVLAGGGDEQFF.

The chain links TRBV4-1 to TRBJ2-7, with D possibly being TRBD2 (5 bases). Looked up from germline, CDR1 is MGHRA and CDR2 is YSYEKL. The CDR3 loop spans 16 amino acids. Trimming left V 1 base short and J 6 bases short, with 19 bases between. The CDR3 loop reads CASSQGLSETQLEQYF. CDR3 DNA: TGCGCCAGCAGCCAAGGACTATCTGAGACACAACTCGAGCAGTACTTC.

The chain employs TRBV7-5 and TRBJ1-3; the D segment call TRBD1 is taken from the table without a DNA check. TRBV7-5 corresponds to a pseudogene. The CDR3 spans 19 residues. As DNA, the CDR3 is TGTGCCAGAAGCTTCGGGACAGGGGGAACCTTTAGCTCTGGAAACACCATATATTTT. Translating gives CARSFGTGGTFSSGNTIYF.

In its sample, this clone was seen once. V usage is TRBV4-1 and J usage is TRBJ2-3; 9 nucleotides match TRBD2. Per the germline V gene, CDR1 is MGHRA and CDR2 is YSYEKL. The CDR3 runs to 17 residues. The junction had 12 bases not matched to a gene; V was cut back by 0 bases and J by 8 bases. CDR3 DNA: TGCGCCAGCAGCCAAGATACCAGCGGGGGGCCGAGGGGTACGCAGTATTTT. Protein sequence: CASSQDTSGGPRGTQYF.

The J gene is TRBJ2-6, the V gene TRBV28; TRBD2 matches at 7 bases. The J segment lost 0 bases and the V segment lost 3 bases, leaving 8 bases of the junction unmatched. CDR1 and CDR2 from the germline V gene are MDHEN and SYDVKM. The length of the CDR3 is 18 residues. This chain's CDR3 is CASSFPGLGSSGANVLTF. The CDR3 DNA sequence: TGTGCCAGCAGTTTCCCCGGACTAGGGAGCTCTGGGGCCAACGTCCTGACTTTC.

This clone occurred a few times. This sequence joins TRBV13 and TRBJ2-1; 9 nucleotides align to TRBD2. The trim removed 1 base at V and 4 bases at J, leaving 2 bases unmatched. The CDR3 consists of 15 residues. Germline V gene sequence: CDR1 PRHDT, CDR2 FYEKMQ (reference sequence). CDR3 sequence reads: CASSLVAGAYNEQFF. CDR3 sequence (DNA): TGTGCCAGCAGCTTAGTAGCGGGGGCTTACAATGAGCAGTTCTTC.

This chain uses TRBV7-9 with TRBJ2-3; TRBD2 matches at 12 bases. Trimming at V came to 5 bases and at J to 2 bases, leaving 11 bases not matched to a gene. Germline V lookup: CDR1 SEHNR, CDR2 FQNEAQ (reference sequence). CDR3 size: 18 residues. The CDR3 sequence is CASSSPSGRAQNTDTQYF. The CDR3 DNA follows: TGTGCCAGCAGCAGCCCTAGCGGGAGGGCCCAGAACACAGATACGCAGTATTTT.

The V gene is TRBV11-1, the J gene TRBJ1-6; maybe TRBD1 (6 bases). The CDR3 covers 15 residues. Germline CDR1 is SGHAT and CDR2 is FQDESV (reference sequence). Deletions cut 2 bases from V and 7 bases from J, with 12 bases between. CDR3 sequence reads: CASSLWSGANSPLHF. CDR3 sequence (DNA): TGTGCCAGCAGCTTATGGTCAGGGGCCAATTCACCCCTCCACTTT.

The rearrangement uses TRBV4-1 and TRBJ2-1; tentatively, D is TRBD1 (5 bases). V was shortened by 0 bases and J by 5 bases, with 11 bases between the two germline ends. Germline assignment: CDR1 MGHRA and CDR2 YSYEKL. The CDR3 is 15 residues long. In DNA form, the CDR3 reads TGCGCCAGCAGCCAAGACAGGGTCGGTCACAATGAGCAGTTCTTC. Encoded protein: CASSQDRVGHNEQFF.

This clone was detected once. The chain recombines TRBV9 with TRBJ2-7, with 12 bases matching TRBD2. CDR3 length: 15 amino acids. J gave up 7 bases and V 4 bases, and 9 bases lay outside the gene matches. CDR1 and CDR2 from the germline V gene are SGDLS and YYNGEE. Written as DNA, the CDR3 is TGTGCCAGCAGCATATCTAGCGGGGGGGCAGCGGAGCAGTACTTC. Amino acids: CASSISSGGAAEQYF.

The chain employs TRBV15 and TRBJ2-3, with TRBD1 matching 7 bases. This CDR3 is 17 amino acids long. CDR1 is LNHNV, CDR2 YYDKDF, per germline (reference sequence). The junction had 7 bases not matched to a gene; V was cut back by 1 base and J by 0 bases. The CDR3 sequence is CATSRGSGQSSTDTQYF. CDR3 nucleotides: TGTGCCACCAGCAGAGGATCGGGACAGAGTAGCACAGATACGCAGTATTTT.

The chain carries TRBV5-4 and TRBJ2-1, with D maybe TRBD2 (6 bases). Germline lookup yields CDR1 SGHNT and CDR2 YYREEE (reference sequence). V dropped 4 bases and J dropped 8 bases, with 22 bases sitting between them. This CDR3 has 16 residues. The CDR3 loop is CASSRTPGAGRDEQFF. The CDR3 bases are TGTGCCAGCAGCCGCACACCGGGAGCCGGGCGGGATGAGCAGTTCTTC.

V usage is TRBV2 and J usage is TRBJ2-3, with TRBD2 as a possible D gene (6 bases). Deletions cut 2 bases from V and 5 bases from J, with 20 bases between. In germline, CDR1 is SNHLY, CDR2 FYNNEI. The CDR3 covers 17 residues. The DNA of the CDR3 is TGTGCCAGCAGTGAATACCCGCGCGGGGCGTTGAGAGATACGCAGTATTTT. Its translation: CASSEYPRGALRDTQYF.

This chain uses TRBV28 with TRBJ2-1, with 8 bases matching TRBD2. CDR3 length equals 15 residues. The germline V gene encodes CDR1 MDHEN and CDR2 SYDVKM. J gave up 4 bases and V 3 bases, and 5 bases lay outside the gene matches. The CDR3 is CASSFLAGGYNEQFF. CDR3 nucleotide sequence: TGTGCCAGCAGTTTTCTGGCGGGAGGTTACAATGAGCAGTTCTTC.

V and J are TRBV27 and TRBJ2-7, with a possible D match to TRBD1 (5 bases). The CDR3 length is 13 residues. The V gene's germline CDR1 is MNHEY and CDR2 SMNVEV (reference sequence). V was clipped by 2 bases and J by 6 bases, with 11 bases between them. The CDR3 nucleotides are TGTGCCAGCAGTTTAGCTCACAGGACCGAGCAGTACTTC. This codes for CASSLAHRTEQYF.

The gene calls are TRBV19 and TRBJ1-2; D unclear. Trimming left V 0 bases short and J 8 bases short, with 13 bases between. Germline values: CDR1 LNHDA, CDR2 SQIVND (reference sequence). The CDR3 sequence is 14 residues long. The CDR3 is CASSIDRSSGGYTF. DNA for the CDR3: TGTGCCAGTAGTATAGACCGGAGTTCTGGGGGCTACACCTTC.

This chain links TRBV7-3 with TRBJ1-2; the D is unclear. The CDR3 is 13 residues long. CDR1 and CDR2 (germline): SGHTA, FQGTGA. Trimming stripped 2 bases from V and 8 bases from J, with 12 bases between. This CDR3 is CASSLAVVGGYTF. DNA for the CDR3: TGTGCCAGCAGCTTAGCAGTTGTGGGCGGCTACACCTTC.

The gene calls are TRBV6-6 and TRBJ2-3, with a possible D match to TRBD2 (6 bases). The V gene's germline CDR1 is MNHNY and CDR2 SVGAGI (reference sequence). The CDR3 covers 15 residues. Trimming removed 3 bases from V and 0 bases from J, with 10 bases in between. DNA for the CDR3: TGTGCCAGCAGTTATGGTCGGGGGAGCACAGATACGCAGTATTTT. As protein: CASSYGRGSTDTQYF.